These 8 T cell receptor beta chains were all obtained from the same sample, sequenced in a study of response to subunit inactivated influenza vaccine. MiXCR was run by TCRdb on the RT-PCR reads, yielding one entry per CDR3 protein. Here the sample spans around 520,000 distinct CDR3 sequences, roughly 27% being singletons. The sequencing here drew on CD4+ T cells sorted from PBMCs, taken around 5 days after vaccination. All receptors derive from a man aged 50 or older who received an inactivated influenza vaccine.

The chain recombines TRBV4-1 with TRBJ2-2; 8 nucleotides match TRBD2. Unmatched junction bases numbered 11, after V lost 10 bases and J lost 4 bases. The germline V gene encodes CDR1 MGHRA and CDR2 YSYEKL. The CDR3 totals 15 residues. This CDR3 is CATPLNRGGTGELFF. The CDR3 DNA follows: TGCGCCACTCCCCTGAATCGGGGGGGCACCGGGGAGCTGTTTTTT.

The chain carries TRBV6-2 or TRBV6-3 and TRBJ2-7, with 12 positions matching TRBD2. J lost 2 bases, V lost 5 bases, and 4 bases had no gene match. CDR1 and CDR2 from the germline V gene are MNHEY and SVGEGT. The CDR3 extends over 15 amino acids. CDR3 in DNA: TGTGCCAGCAGTCGTGCTAGCGGGAGGGCCTACGAGCAGTACTTC. As protein: CASSRASGRAYEQYF.

This clonotype showed up many times. The V and J genes are TRBV4-3 and TRBJ1-2; D not resolved. Trimming pared 0 bases from V and 4 bases from J, leaving 9 bases between. Per the germline V gene, CDR1 is LGHNA and CDR2 is YSLEER. The CDR3 consists of 14 residues. This CDR3 reads CASSQDRGPYGYTF. CDR3 bases: TGCGCCAGCAGCCAAGATCGAGGGCCCTATGGCTACACCTTC.

V gene TRBV12-3 or TRBV12-4 combines with J gene TRBJ1-5; the D gene is possibly TRBD1 (5 bases). This CDR3 spans 13 amino acids. Trimming took off 6 bases at V and 2 bases at J, with 8 bases between the two ends. In DNA form, the CDR3 reads TGTGCCAGCAGGCGGGACGGCAATCAGCCCCAGCATTTT. Protein sequence: CASRRDGNQPQHF.

CDR3 sequence: CASSLGRGLSPLHF. DNA for the CDR3: TGTGCCAGCAGCTTAGGACGGGGGCTCTCACCCCTCCACTTT. The rearrangement uses TRBV7-2 and TRBJ1-6, with a weak D call TRBD1 (6 bases). CDR3 size: 14 residues. Deletions cut 1 base from V and 10 bases from J, with 11 bases between. The germline V gene has CDR1 SGHTA and CDR2 FQGNSA.

The chain combines TRBV12-3 or TRBV12-4 with TRBJ2-7; TRBD1 is a possible D gene (5 bases). This CDR3 has 15 amino acids. Trimming shortened V by 3 bases and J by 2 bases, and 14 bases separated the two germline ends. CDR3 sequence (DNA): TGTGCCAGCAGTTTCTCCGCGCAGGGAACCTACGAGCAGTACTTC. Translation: CASSFSAQGTYEQYF.

This clonotype is a singleton in its sample. Because the CDR3 is missing its conserved closing phenylalanine or tryptophan, this is likely a read error. The V call is TRBV5-5, the J call TRBJ2-1; TRBD2 is a possible D gene (6 bases). V was shortened by 4 bases and J by 9 bases, with 11 bases between the two germline ends. The germline V gene encodes CDR1 SGHKS and CDR2 YYEKEE (reference sequence). The CDR3 has 12 amino acids. The CDR3: CASSRDFFEQFS. DNA of the CDR3: TGTGCCAGCAGCCGGGACTTTTTTGAGCAGTTCTCC.

This clonotype was counted a few times. The V call is TRBV4-3, the J call TRBJ2-7, with a weak D call TRBD2 (5 bases). The CDR3 is 14 amino acids. Germline loops: CDR1 LGHNA, CDR2 YSLEER. Trimming shortened V by 2 bases and J by 1 base, and 9 bases separated the two germline ends. The CDR3 nucleotides read TGCGCCAGCAGCCAATATACGGGATCCTACGAGCAGTACTTC. This sequence encodes CASSQYTGSYEQYF.